Sequencing of this TCR beta chain was carried out in a study of patients and donors after allogeneic stem cell transplantation. This clonotype was observed a handful of times. The CDR3 loop spans 13 amino acids. Trimming removed 8 bases from V and 2 bases from J, with 10 bases in between. From the RT-PCR reads, TCRdb called clonotypes with MiXCR, one entry per CDR3 protein. The sample carries hundreds of thousands of distinct CDR3 sequences, around 41% recorded once. The sample consisted of blood, either unsorted or a sorted T cell fraction (not recorded which). The chain combines TRBV12-3 or TRBV12-4 with TRBJ1-3; the D gene is possibly TRBD1 (6 bases). The source of this sequence is a human donor who was either an allogeneic HSCT recipient or a stem cell or donor lymphocyte infusion donor (not recorded which). It is not recorded whose cells these are; they may come from a transplant donor. CDR3 DNA: TGTGCCAGCTCCAACAGGGCTGGAAACACCATATATTTT. This sequence encodes CASSNRAGNTIYF.